Detailed here is one T cell receptor (beta chain). Authors' analysis steps: Reference gene primer amplification in the assay estimated nucleated cell counts. The protocol was immunoSEQ multiplex PCR, while the TCRdb copy is restricted to in-frame clones and leaves out a portion. That table furnishes V, J and clone size, whereas the DNA furnished D and trimming. The sample lists some 240,000 clones; roughly 89% were seen once. The data originate from a study of blood T cell repertoires in COVID-19. Across the study: T cells, B-cell-depleted T cells, or PBMCs provided the cDNA or gDNA that served as material.

From germline, CDR1 is SEHNR and CDR2 FQNEAQ (reference sequence). The CDR3 has 16 amino acids. V was trimmed by 3 bases and J by 0 bases, leaving 14 bases between them. Sequenced sample: peripheral blood. This chain links TRBV7-9 with TRBJ1-2, with a weak D call TRBD1 (6 bases). This sequence was found in a man aged 55-75 years who had recovered from COVID-19. CDR3: CASSLKFTGPNYGYTF. CDR3 DNA sequence: TGTGCCAGCAGCTTGAAATTCACAGGGCCTAACTATGGCTACACCTTC.